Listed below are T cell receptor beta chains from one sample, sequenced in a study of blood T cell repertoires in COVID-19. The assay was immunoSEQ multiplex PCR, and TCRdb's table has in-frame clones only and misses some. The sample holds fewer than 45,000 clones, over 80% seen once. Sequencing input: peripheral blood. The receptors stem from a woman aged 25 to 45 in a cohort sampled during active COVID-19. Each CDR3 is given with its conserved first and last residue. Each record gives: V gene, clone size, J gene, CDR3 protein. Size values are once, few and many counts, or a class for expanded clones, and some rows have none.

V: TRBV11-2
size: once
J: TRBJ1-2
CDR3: CASSITGTGVFHGYTF

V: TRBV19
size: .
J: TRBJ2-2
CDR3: CASSWKGQGFTGELFF

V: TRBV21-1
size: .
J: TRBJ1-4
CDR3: CASSKTPVKTNEKLFF

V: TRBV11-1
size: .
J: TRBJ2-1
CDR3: CASSLSRGEQFF

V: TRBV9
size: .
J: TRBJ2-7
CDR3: CASSVGDLSSYEQYF

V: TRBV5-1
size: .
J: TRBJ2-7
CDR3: CASSKGSGRAGEQYF

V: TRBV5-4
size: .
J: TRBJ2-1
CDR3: CASSLKAGGGNEQFF

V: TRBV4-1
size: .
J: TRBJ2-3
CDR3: CASSRKRIGGSVTDTQYF

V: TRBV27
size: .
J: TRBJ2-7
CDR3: CASSSSGTGGYEQYF

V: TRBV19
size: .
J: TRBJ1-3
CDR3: CASSTTGTGNTIYF

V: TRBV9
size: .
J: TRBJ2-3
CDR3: CASSPISTGTQYF